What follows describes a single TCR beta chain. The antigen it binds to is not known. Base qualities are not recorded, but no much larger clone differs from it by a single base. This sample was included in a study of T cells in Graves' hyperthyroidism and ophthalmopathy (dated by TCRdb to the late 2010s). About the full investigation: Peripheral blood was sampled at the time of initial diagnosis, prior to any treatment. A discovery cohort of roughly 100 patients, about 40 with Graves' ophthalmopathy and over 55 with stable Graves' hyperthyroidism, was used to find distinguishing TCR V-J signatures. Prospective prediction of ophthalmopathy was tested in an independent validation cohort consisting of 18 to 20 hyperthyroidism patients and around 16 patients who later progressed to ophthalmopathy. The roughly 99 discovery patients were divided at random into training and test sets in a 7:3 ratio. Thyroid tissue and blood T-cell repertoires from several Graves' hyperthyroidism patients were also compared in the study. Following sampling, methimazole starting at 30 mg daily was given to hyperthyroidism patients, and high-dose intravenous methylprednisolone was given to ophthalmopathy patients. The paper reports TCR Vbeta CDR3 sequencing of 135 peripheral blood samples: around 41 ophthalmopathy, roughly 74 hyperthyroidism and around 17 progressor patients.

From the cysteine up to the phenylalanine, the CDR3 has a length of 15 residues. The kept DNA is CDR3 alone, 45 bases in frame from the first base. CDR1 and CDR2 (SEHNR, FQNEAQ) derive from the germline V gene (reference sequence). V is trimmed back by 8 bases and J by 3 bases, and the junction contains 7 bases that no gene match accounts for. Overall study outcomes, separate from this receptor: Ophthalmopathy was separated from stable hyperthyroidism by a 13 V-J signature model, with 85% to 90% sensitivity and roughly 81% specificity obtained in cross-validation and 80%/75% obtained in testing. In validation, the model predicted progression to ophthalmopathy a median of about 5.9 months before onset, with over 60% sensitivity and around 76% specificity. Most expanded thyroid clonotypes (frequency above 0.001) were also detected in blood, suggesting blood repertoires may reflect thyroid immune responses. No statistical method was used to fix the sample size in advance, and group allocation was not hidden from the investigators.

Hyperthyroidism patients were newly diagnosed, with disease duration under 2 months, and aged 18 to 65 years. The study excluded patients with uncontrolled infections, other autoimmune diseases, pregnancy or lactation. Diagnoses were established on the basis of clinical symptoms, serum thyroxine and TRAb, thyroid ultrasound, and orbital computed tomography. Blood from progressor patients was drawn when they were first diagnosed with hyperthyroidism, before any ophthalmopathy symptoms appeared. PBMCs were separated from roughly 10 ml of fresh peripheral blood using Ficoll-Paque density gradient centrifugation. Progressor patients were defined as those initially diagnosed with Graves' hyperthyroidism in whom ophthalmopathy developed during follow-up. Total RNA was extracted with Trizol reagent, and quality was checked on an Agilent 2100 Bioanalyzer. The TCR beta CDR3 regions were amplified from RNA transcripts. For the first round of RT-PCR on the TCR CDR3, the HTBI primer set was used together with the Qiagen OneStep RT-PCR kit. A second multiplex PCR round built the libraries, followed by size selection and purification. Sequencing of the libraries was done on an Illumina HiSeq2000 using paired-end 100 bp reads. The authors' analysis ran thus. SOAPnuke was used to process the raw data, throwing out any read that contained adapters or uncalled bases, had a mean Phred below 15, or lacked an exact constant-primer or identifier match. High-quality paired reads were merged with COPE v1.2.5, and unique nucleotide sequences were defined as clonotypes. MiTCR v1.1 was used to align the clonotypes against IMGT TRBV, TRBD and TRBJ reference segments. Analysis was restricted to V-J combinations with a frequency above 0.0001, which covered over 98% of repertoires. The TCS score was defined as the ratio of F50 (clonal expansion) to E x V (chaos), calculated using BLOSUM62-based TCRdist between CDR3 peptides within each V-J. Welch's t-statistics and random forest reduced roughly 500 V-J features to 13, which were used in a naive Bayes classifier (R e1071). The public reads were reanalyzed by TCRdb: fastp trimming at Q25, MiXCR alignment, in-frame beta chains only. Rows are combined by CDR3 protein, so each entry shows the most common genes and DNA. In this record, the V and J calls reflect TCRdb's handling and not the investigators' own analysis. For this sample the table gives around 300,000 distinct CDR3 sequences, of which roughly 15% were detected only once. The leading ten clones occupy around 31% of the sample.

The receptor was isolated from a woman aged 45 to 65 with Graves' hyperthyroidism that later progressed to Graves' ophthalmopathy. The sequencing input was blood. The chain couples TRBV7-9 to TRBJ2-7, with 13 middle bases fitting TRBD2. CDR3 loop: CASFGGLAGFYEQYF. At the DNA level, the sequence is TGTGCCAGCTTCGGGGGACTAGCGGGATTCTACGAGCAGTACTTC.